This T cell receptor beta chain was documented in a study of blood T cell repertoires in COVID-19. About the research overall: Samples came from the United States, Italy and Spain, spanning acute and convalescent COVID-19. From T cells, B-cell-depleted T cells, or PBMCs came the material, which was cDNA or gDNA.

The CDR3 extends over 16 amino acids. V was clipped by 3 bases and J by 6 bases; unmatched bases: 9. Looked up from germline, CDR1 is SGHTA and CDR2 is FQGTGA. The authors' processing: Amplification from reference gene primers served as the basis for estimated nucleated cell counts. Using immunoSEQ multiplex PCR, the repertoire was profiled, and TCRdb retains in-frame clones only, with some absent. Clonal size and the V and J genes are those of that table, whereas D and trimming came from the DNA. The sample lists about 200,000 clones, about 90% occurring once. V gene TRBV7-3 combines with J gene TRBJ2-1, with TRBD1 matching 9 bases. This sequence was found in a woman in her forties or fifties with acute or convalescent COVID-19. Sequenced material: peripheral blood. The CDR3 reads CASSFSRTGASNEQFF. The CDR3 nucleotides read TGTGCCAGCAGCTTCAGCCGGACAGGGGCTTCCAATGAGCAGTTCTTC.